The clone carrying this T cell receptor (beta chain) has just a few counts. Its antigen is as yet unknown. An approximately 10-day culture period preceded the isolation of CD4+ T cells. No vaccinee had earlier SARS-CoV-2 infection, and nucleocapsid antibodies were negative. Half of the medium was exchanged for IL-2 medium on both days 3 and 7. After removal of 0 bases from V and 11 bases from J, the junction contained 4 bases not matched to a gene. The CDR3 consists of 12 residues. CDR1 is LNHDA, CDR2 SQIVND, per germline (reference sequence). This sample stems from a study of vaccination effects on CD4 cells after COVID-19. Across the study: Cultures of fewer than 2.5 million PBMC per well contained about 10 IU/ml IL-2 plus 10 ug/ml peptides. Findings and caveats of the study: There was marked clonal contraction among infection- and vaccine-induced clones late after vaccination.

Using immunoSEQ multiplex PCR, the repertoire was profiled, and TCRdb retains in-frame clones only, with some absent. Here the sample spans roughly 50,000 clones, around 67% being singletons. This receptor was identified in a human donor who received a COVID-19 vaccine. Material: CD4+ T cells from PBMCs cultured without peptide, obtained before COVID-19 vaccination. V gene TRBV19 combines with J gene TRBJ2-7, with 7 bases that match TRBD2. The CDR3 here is CASSIDGGFKYF. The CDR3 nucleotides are TGTGCCAGTAGTATAGACGGGGGGTTCAAGTACTTC.